Following are 13 T cell receptor beta chains from one sample sequenced in a study of CD8 T cells in Susac syndrome. When the RNA was reverse transcribed, random hexamers were used with an input of roughly 0.45 to 1 ug. Via MiXCR, TCRdb re-called the immunoSEQ multiplex PCR reads, giving one row per CDR3 protein. The sample contains a few hundred thousand distinct CDR3 sequences, 95% of which appear only once. Sequencing was performed on CD4+ T cells from PBMCs. These receptors originate from a human donor with multiple sclerosis.

The chain has TRBV30 and TRBJ1-1; tentatively, D is TRBD1 (6 bases). Germline loops: CDR1 GTSNPN, CDR2 SVGIG (reference sequence). V was pared by 4 bases and J by 4 bases, with 10 bases between. The CDR3 runs to 12 residues. This chain's CDR3 is CAWTGQLTEAFF. The CDR3 DNA follows: TGTGCCTGGACCGGACAGCTCACTGAAGCTTTCTTT. Together with reference TRBV30 and TRBJ1-1, the CDR3 gives the full variable domain: SQTIHQWPATLVQPVGSPLSLECTVEGTSNPNLYWYRQAAGRGLQLLFYSVGIGQISSEVPQNLSASRPQDRQFILSSKKLLLSDSGFYLCAWTGQLTEAFFGQGTRLTVV.

This clonotype came up a few times. The chain has TRBV29-1 and TRBJ1-2; D remains ambiguous. This CDR3 has 13 amino acids. Per germline, CDR1 SQVTM and CDR2 ANQGSEA. Trimming took 4 bases from V and 0 from J, leaving 9 bases between them. The CDR3 spells CSVAQLANYGYTF. In DNA, the CDR3 is TGCAGCGTTGCACAGCTAGCTAACTATGGCTACACCTTC. Together with reference TRBV29-1 and TRBJ1-2, the CDR3 gives the full variable domain: SAVISQKPSRDICQRGTSLTIQCQVDSQVTMMFWYRQQPGQSLTLIATANQGSEATYESGFVIDKFPISRPNLTFSTLTVSNMSPEDSSIYLCSVAQLANYGYTFGSGTRLTVV.

This chain uses TRBV3-1 with TRBJ2-1; 12 bases are shared with TRBD2. The J segment lost 13 bases and the V segment lost 4 bases, leaving 14 bases of the junction unmatched. The CDR3 extends over 16 amino acids. Germline CDR1 LGHDT, CDR2 YNNKEL (reference sequence). The CDR3 DNA follows: TGTGCCAGCAGCCCCCAACCGGGACTAGCGGGTATGGTCCAGTTCTTC. Residues: CASSPQPGLAGMVQFF.

The chain is built from TRBV3-1 and TRBJ2-3; D is perhaps TRBD2 (6 bases). The CDR3 runs to 13 residues. V was trimmed by 11 bases and J by 2 bases, leaving 14 bases between them. Germline CDR1 reads LGHDT; CDR2 reads YNNKEL (reference sequence). Here the CDR3 reads CAAEERATDTQYF. The DNA for the CDR3 is TGTGCCGCTGAGGAGCGGGCCACAGATACGCAGTATTTT.

The chain joins TRBV29-1 to TRBJ2-1; TRBD1 aligns across 8 bases. Germline CDR1 reads SQVTM; CDR2 reads ANQGSEA. The CDR3 covers 17 residues. J gave up 8 bases and V 1 base, and 16 bases lay outside the gene matches. The CDR3 bases are TGCAGCGTTGAAGTCCCCGGGACAGGTCAAACGGTCGATGAGCAGTTCTTC. Amino acid sequence: CSVEVPGTGQTVDEQFF.

The chain employs TRBV27 and TRBJ2-3; a weak D match, TRBD2 (6 bases). The germline CDR1 and CDR2 sequences are MNHEY and SMNVEV (reference sequence). V was cut by 6 bases and J by 15 bases, with 28 bases left in between. The length of the CDR3 is 15 residues. CDR3 amino acids: CASRSVAAPSGVDYF. The CDR3 DNA is TGTGCCAGCAGATCCGTAGCGGCCCCCTCCGGGGTTGATTATTTT.

The genes are TRBV5-6 and TRBJ1-2; D uncertain. V was clipped by 6 bases and J by 4 bases, with 16 bases between them. Germline CDR1 SGHDT, CDR2 YYEEEE. The CDR3 has 14 residues. The CDR3 protein is CASNYNLQTYGYTF. CDR3 in DNA: TGTGCCAGCAACTACAACCTCCAAACCTATGGCTACACCTTC. The variable domain in full, completed from reference TRBV5-6 and TRBJ1-2, reads DAGVTQSPTHLIKTRGQQVTLRCSPKSGHDTVSWYQQALGQGPQFIFQYYEEEERQRGNFPDRFSGHQFPNYSSELNVNALLLGDSALYLCASNYNLQTYGYTFGSGTRLTVV.

With respect to this clonotype: At one of its ends the junction is not consistent with the germline gene, which may arise from a read error. The chain employs TRBV7-7 and TRBJ2-3; 12 nucleotides align to TRBD2. The CDR3 covers 15 residues. Germline CDR1 SSHAT, CDR2 FNYEAQ (reference sequence). The CDR3 region has the DNA TGTGCTAGCAGCACCGGACTAGCGGGACCCGATACGCAGTATTTT. Translated, it gives CASSTGLAGPDTQYF.

The V and J genes are TRBV6-5 and TRBJ1-5; no clear D gene. The CDR3 is made up of 13 amino acids. The germline CDR1 and CDR2 sequences are MNHEY and SVGAGI. V dropped 6 bases and J dropped 6 bases, with 12 bases sitting between them. CDR3 nucleotide sequence: TGTGCCAGCAGCCCAAAAGAGGCTCAGCCCCAGCATTTT. It is translated as CASSPKEAQPQHF.

The chain carries TRBV20-1 and TRBJ2-3; D is unresolved. The CDR3 sequence is 10 residues long. Deletions cut 4 bases from V and 6 bases from J, with 5 bases between. CDR1 and CDR2 (germline): DFQATT, SNEGSKA (reference sequence). The CDR3 protein is CSAKVDTQYF. As DNA, the CDR3 is TGCAGTGCTAAGGTGGATACGCAGTATTTT.

CDR3 nucleotide sequence: TGTGCCAGCAGCCATACCGGGGAGCTGTTTTTT. Its protein is CASSHTGELFF. V and J are TRBV12-3 or TRBV12-4 and TRBJ2-2; no clear D. This CDR3 is built from 11 residues. V was trimmed by 6 bases and J by 5 bases, leaving 4 bases between them.

The chain couples TRBV30 to TRBJ2-3; D ambiguous. The germline CDR1 and CDR2 sequences are GTSNPN and SVGIG (reference sequence). V was pared by 7 bases and J by 0 bases, with 14 bases between. The CDR3 covers 14 residues. The CDR3 protein is CASTISTSTDTQYF. In DNA, the CDR3 is TGTGCCTCGACGATTAGCACTAGCACAGATACGCAGTATTTT.

The chain couples TRBV20-1 to TRBJ2-3, with TRBD1 matching 7 bases. CDR1 and CDR2 from the germline V gene are DFQATT and SNEGSKA (reference sequence). The length of the CDR3 is 18 residues. The CDR3, as DNA: TGCAGCCTCAAGACAGGGCGGCTAGCCGGGATAAACTGGGATACGCAGTATTTT. It yields the protein CSLKTGRLAGINWDTQYF.